The 7 T cell receptor beta chains listed next were all sequenced from one sample in a study of T-cell reconstitution after alpha-beta-depleted transplantation in children. Using unique molecular identifiers, the investigators prepared the TCRbeta library. TCRdb re-derived calls from the PCR reads in MiXCR, one entry per CDR3 protein. Of around 450,000 distinct CDR3 sequences in the sample, roughly a tenth are singletons; the top ten hold 2% to 2.5%. The specimen was PBMCs, collected before TCRalphabeta/CD19-depleted stem cell transplant. These receptors were taken from a child aged 2 to 10 with inherited bone marrow failure, due to receive a stem cell transplant.

This clonotype came up a few times. V gene TRBV30 combines with J gene TRBJ2-1; TRBD2 aligns across 7 bases. Germline lookup yields CDR1 GTSNPN and CDR2 SVGIG (reference sequence). The trim removed 3 bases at V and 8 bases at J, leaving 19 bases unmatched. This CDR3 comprises 17 residues. DNA for the CDR3: TGTGCCTGGAGGCGGACCCGCGGGGTTAGTAGCGGGTATGAGCAGTTCTTC. Encoded protein: CAWRRTRGVSSGYEQFF.

As regards this clonotype: Relative to the germline gene, one junction end is altered; a read error may explain this. J is TRBJ2-7 and V is TRBV28, with D possibly TRBD2 on 5 matching bases. Germline V gene lookup returns CDR1 MDHEN and CDR2 SYDVKM. The CDR3 runs 12 residues. CDR3 sequence (DNA): TGTGCCAGCAGCCCTTCTAGCTACAAGCAGTACTTC. It is translated as CASSPSSYKQYF.

This clonotype was counted ten times or more. The V and J genes are TRBV6-2 or TRBV6-3 and TRBJ2-2; D is possibly TRBD2 (7 bases). Trimming shortened V by 4 bases and J by 1 base, and 25 bases separated the two germline ends. Germline CDR1 is MNHEY and CDR2 is SVGEGT. This CDR3 comprises 20 residues. In DNA form, the CDR3 reads TGTGCCAGCAGTTTGTCCTCGTCTCTGGCGGGGGACATGAACACCGGGGAGCTGTTTTTT. Translated, it gives CASSLSSSLAGDMNTGELFF.

The chain employs TRBV25-1 and TRBJ1-6, with unresolved D. V lost 2 bases to trimming and J lost 0 bases, with 11 bases between them. The CDR3 is 17 residues long. CDR1 is MGHDK and CDR2 is SYGVNS in the germline V gene. The CDR3 nucleotides read TGTGCCAGCAGTGAAATGGGGAGAAGCTCCTATAATTCACCCCTCCACTTT. It yields the protein CASSEMGRSSYNSPLHF.

This clonotype was counted many times. The chain combines TRBV13 with TRBJ2-7, with D possibly being TRBD1 or TRBD2 (5 bases each). The CDR3 covers 22 residues. Germline lookup yields CDR1 PRHDT and CDR2 FYEKMQ (reference sequence). V lost 5 bases and J lost 4, with 39 bases in between. The CDR3 protein is CASSLFGEGLGRGAFSLYEQYF. Here the CDR3 DNA reads TGTGCCAGCAGCCTATTCGGAGAGGGCCTTGGTAGGGGAGCTTTTTCCCTATACGAGCAGTACTTC. The entire variable domain, with the rest obtained from reference TRBV13 and TRBJ2-7, is as follows: AAGVIQSPRHLIKEKRETATLKCYPIPRHDTVYWYQQGPGQDPQFLISFYEKMQSDKGSIPDRFSAQQFSDYHSELNMSSLELGDSALYFCASSLFGEGLGRGAFSLYEQYFGPGTRLTVT.

V usage is TRBV6-2 or TRBV6-3 and J usage is TRBJ2-6; 11 nucleotides align to TRBD1. Germline values: CDR1 MNHEY, CDR2 SVGEGT. The V and J ends lost 2 bases and 0 bases, in that order; junction bases with no gene match: 9. The CDR3 runs to 20 residues. Here the CDR3 DNA reads TGTGCCAGCAGTTACACCCGGACAGGGGGCTCCCCCTCTGGGGCCAACGTCCTGACTTTC. It yields the protein CASSYTRTGGSPSGANVLTF.

This clonotype was counted at least ten times. The genes are TRBV18 and TRBJ2-1; 9 bases match TRBD2. Germline-derived CDR1 and CDR2 are KGHSH and LQKENI. This CDR3 region has 15 residues. V gave up 4 bases and J gave up 7 bases; unmatched junction bases: 8. This CDR3 reads CASSLIAGVANEQFF. In nucleotides, the CDR3 is TGTGCCAGCTCACTAATAGCGGGAGTAGCAAATGAGCAGTTCTTC.